Sequencing of this TCR beta chain was carried out in a study of low-dose radiotherapy and immunotherapy resistance in tumors. Turning to the study itself: Treatment of Cohort 1 consisted of 0.5 Gy per fraction every 2 weeks, adding up to 6.5 Gy.

A roughly 22-cycle PCR with a constant-region primer and V-primer adapter amplified TCRs. Via MiXCR, TCRdb re-called the reads, giving one row per CDR3 protein. The sample lists about 50,000 distinct CDR3 sequences, roughly 10% occurring once. Sample time point: before trial treatment. CDR3 length: 15 residues. Germline V gene sequence: CDR1 DFQATT, CDR2 SNEGSKA (reference sequence). Germline trimming cut 3 bases from V and 5 bases from J; bases unmatched to any gene: 9. The material sequenced was PBMCs, taken before treatment. This TCR was sampled from a female donor with ovarian cancer. The J gene is TRBJ2-1, the V gene TRBV20-1, with 8 nucleotides matching TRBD2. CDR3 nucleotides: TGCAGTGCTAGCCCTCCTGGCGGGAGGCACAATGAGCAGTTCTTC. It codes for CSASPPGGRHNEQFF.